The text below deals with one T cell receptor beta chain. The antigen is undetermined. This sample was included in a study of graft-versus-host responses after intestinal transplantation. The overall study: Every transplant recipient was induced with anti-thymocyte globulin, then maintained on tacrolimus and steroids for around 3 years.

The repertoire was sequenced with immunoSEQ multiplex PCR; TCRdb's copy has only in-frame clones and lacks some. The data show 71,000 or so clones, about 92% seen once. V was trimmed by 8 bases and J by 2 bases, leaving 14 bases between them. Germline-derived CDR1 and CDR2 are MNHNY and SVGAGI (reference sequence). CDR3 length: 14 residues. Here the sequenced sample was unstimulated CD8+ T cells sorted from spleen or lymph node cells, taken before intestinal transplant. The clonotype was recovered from a human donor who received an intestinal transplant. The chain uses TRBV6-6 and TRBJ2-3, with TRBD2 as a possible D gene (7 bases). The CDR3 bases are TGTGCCAGCGTCGCGGGGGCTTACACAGATACGCAGTATTTT. This gives the protein CASVAGAYTDTQYF.